This T cell receptor beta chain was identified during a study of T-cell reconstitution after alpha-beta-depleted transplantation in children. Regarding the study as a whole: Newly made T cells mostly supplied T-cell counts and diversity one year after transplant.

Preparation of the TCRbeta library involved a method that used unique molecular identifiers. TCRdb reanalysed the PCR reads using MiXCR and keeps one entry per CDR3 protein. The repertoire has around 190,000 distinct CDR3 sequences, about 7% of them found once; the top ten carry 5.5%. V lost 4 bases to trimming and J lost 8 bases, with 10 bases between them. Germline V gives CDR1 SGHRS, CDR2 YFSETQ. The CDR3 extends over 12 amino acids. This clonotype was found many times. Its specificity is unknown. This material consisted of PBMCs, taken before TCRalphabeta/CD19-depleted stem cell transplant. The chain is built from TRBV5-1 and TRBJ2-1; D not certain. The receptor's source is a boy aged 2-9 years with acute lymphoblastic leukemia, due to receive a stem cell transplant. CDR3 sequence reads: CASSLNRDEQFF. CDR3 DNA: TGCGCCAGCAGCCTCAATAGGGATGAGCAGTTCTTC.